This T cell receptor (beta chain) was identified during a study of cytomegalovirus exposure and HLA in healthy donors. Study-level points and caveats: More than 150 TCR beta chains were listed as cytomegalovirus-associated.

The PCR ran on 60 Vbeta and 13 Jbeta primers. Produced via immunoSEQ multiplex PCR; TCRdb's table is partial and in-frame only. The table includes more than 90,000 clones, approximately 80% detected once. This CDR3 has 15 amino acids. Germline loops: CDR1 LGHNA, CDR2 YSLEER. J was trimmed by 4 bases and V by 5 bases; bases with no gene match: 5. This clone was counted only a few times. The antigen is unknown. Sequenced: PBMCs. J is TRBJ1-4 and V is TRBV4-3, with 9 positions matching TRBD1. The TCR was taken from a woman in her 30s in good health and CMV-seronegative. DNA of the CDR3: TGCGCCAGCAGCTCTCGGACAGGGGATAATGAAAAACTGTTTTTT. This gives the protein CASSSRTGDNEKLFF.